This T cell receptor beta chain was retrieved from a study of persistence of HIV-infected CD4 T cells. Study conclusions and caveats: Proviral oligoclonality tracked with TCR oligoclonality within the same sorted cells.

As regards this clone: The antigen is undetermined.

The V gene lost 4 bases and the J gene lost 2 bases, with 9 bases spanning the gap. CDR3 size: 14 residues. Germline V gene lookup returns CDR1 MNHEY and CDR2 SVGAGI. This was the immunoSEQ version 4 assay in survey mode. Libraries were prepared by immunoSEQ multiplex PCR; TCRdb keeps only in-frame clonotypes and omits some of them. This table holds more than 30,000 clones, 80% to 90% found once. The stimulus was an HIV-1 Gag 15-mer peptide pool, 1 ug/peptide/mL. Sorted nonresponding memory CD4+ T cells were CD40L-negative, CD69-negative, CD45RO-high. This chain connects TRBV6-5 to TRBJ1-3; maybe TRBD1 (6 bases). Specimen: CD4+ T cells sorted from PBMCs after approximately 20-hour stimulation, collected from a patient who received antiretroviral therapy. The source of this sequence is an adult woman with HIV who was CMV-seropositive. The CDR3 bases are TGTGCCAGCAGTTTACAGGGAGCTGGAAACACCATATATTTT. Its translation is CASSLQGAGNTIYF.